Following are 10 T cell receptor beta chains from one sample sequenced in a study of cytomegalovirus exposure and HLA in healthy donors. Researchers ran the PCR with 60 Vbeta and 13 Jbeta primers. Assay: immunoSEQ multiplex PCR; the TCRdb copy retains only in-frame clones and omits some. This sample has about 140,000 clones; 76% occur once, and the top ten carry more than 3%. The specimen sequenced was PBMCs. These receptors were obtained from a male donor in good health and CMV-seronegative.

The chain links TRBV5-8 to TRBJ2-6, with D possibly being TRBD2 (6 bases). The germline V gene encodes CDR1 SGHTS and CDR2 YDEGEE. The CDR3 length is 14 residues. With 5 bases removed from V and 3 bases from J, the gap between germline ends came to 9 bases. CDR3 region: CASRLGGGANVLTF. The CDR3 bases are TGTGCCAGCAGGCTGGGGGGTGGGGCCAACGTCCTGACTTTC.

The J gene is TRBJ2-3, the V gene TRBV19, with 7 positions matching TRBD2. The junction had 7 bases not matched to a gene; V was cut back by 9 bases and J by 4 bases. This CDR3 has 13 amino acids. Germline-derived CDR1 and CDR2 are LNHDA and SQIVND (reference sequence). The CDR3 nucleotides read TGTGCCAGCAAGTGGGGGGGGGCAGATACGCAGTATTTT. This sequence encodes CASKWGGADTQYF. The whole variable domain, remainder taken from reference TRBV19 and TRBJ2-3, is DGGITQSPKYLFRKEGQNVTLSCEQNLNHDAMYWYRQDPGQGLRLIYYSQIVNDFQKGDIAEGYSVSREKKESFPLTVTSAQKNPTAFYLCASKWGGADTQYFGPGTRLTVL.

This chain uses TRBV30 with TRBJ1-1; TRBD1 matches at 7 bases. After removal of 3 bases from V and 5 bases from J, the junction contained 6 bases not matched to a gene. This CDR3 spans 13 amino acids. Germline V gives CDR1 GTSNPN, CDR2 SVGIG (reference sequence). CDR3 nucleotide sequence: TGTGCCTGGAGCAGGACAGGCTCTACTGAAGCTTTCTTT. Translated, it gives CAWSRTGSTEAFF.

The chain joins TRBV4-1 to TRBJ1-2; 11 bases match TRBD1. The germline CDR1 and CDR2 sequences are MGHRA and YSYEKL. This CDR3 contains 19 residues. V was pared by 9 bases and J by 3 bases, with 21 bases of the junction left unmatched. The CDR3 DNA follows: TGCGCCAGGGCACCGGGCAGGACGGACAGGGGGCGTGGAGACTATGGCTACACCTTC. Translation gives CARAPGRTDRGRGDYGYTF.

This clone was found a few times. This chain joins TRBV6-6 and TRBJ2-3; 9 nucleotides line up with TRBD1. The CDR3 consists of 14 residues. The junction had 8 bases not matched to a gene; V was cut back by 10 bases and J by 3 bases. CDR1 and CDR2 from the germline V gene are MNHNY and SVGAGI (reference sequence). The CDR3 loop is CAISGTGTTDTQYF. CDR3 nucleotides: TGTGCCATCAGCGGGACAGGGACTACAGATACGCAGTATTTT.

The rearrangement uses TRBV7-2 and TRBJ1-5; the match to TRBD1 covers 8 bases. CDR3 length: 16 residues. Germline V lookup: CDR1 SGHTA, CDR2 FQGNSA. The V gene end was trimmed by 4 bases and the J gene end by 1 base; junction bases not matched to a gene: 6. The chain's CDR3 is CASSSPGGASNQPQHF. As DNA, the CDR3 is TGTGCCAGCAGCTCCCCAGGGGGCGCGAGCAATCAGCCCCAGCATTTT.

CDR3 bases: TGTGCCAGCAGCGTTTCGGGACAGGCTGTTGAAGCTTTCTTT. Protein product: CASSVSGQAVEAFF. The rearrangement joins TRBV7-3 to TRBJ1-1; 8 bases line up with TRBD1. The CDR3 is 14 amino acids. Trimming removed 5 bases from V and 7 bases from J; junction bases left unmatched: 9. Germline values: CDR1 SGHTA, CDR2 FQGTGA.

The chain combines TRBV7-9 with TRBJ1-1; 7 bases are a match to TRBD1. V lost 5 bases to trimming and J lost 1 base; unmatched junction nucleotides: 7. This CDR3 has 15 amino acids. Germline lookup yields CDR1 SEHNR and CDR2 FQNEAQ (reference sequence). CDR3 DNA sequence: TGTGCCAGCAGCCCCGAGACAGGGTGGAACACTGAAGCTTTCTTT. Translated, it gives CASSPETGWNTEAFF.

V is TRBV30 and J is TRBJ2-2; 9 nucleotides align to TRBD2. The length of the CDR3 is 16 residues. Trimming removed 6 bases from V and 2 bases from J; junction bases left unmatched: 10. The germline V gene encodes CDR1 GTSNPN and CDR2 SVGIG (reference sequence). For the CDR3, the DNA is TGTGCCTGTCGGTCCAGCGGGGGGCCCAACACCGGGGAGCTGTTTTTT. It translates to CACRSSGGPNTGELFF.

The chain carries TRBV28 and TRBJ1-2; D gene unclear. This CDR3 spans 12 amino acids. Germline CDR1 MDHEN, CDR2 SYDVKM. Trimming left V 3 bases short and J 5 bases short, with 7 bases between. CDR3 region: CASSFREYGYTF. The CDR3 region has the DNA TGTGCCAGCAGTTTTAGAGAATATGGCTACACCTTC.